The text below deals with one T cell receptor beta chain. Its antigen remains unidentified. MiXCR was run by TCRdb on the 5' RACE reads, yielding one entry per CDR3 protein. This sample has roughly 450,000 distinct CDR3 sequences, with about 18% found just once. These data come from a study of T-cell memory formation after mild COVID-19. On the study more broadly: Each donor largely had its own TCR clusters. Study-wide findings and caveats: Contracting clones from day 15 to 85 had balanced CD4/CD8; later expanders favoured CD4+. The authors left the SARS-CoV-2 specificity of second-wave clones peaking on day 37 unconfirmed.

V lost 1 base, J lost 4 bases, and 4 bases stayed unmatched. Germline loops: CDR1 MGHRA, CDR2 YSYEKL. The CDR3 runs to 15 residues. Sequencing was carried out using PBMCs or a T cell subset sorted from them (not recorded which). The chain employs TRBV4-1 and TRBJ1-1, with TRBD1 matching 9 bases. The TCR comes from an adult woman who had mild COVID-19 (a few samples of this study predate the infection). Cell type and time point are not known. The CDR3: CASSQVGTGSTEAFF. CDR3 sequence (DNA): TGCGCCAGCAGCCAAGTCGGGACAGGGTCCACTGAAGCTTTCTTT.